What follows is one T cell receptor beta chain and its context. The sample originates from a study of response to subunit inactivated influenza vaccine. V was clipped by 4 bases and J by 0 bases, with 10 bases between them. The CDR3 length is 16 residues. CDR1 is MNHEY and CDR2 is SVGEGT in the germline V gene. TCRdb processed the RT-PCR reads anew with MiXCR; each CDR3 protein has one entry. The sample carries about half a million distinct CDR3 sequences, about 25% recorded once. The sample was CD4+ T cells sorted from PBMCs, taken roughly 5 days after vaccination. The sequence derives from a man aged 45 to 65 who received an inactivated influenza vaccine. The V call is TRBV6-2 or TRBV6-3, the J call TRBJ2-6; TRBD2 is a possible D gene (5 bases). The chain's CDR3 is CASSSYGVSGANVLTF. CDR3 DNA: TGTGCCAGCAGTTCATACGGGGTCTCTGGGGCCAACGTCCTGACTTTC.